The clone carrying this T cell receptor beta chain was found many times. The data stem from a study of T cells in Graves' hyperthyroidism and ophthalmopathy. Researchers amplified the TCR beta CDR3 regions from RNA transcripts. The HTBI primer set drove a first-round RT-PCR of the TCR CDR3. TCRdb reprocessed the multiplex PCR reads via MiXCR and lists one record per CDR3 protein. The data show around 660,000 distinct CDR3 sequences, roughly 45% seen once. V dropped 5 bases and J dropped 4 bases, with 14 bases sitting between them. The CDR3 runs 15 residues. The germline CDR1 and CDR2 sequences are SGHTA and FQGNSA.

The chain combines TRBV7-2 with TRBJ1-4; D is possibly TRBD1 (5 bases). The source of this sequence is an adult man with Graves' disease, either hyperthyroidism or ophthalmopathy (not recorded which). Sequencing was carried out using peripheral blood or thyroid tissue (not recorded which). The CDR3 bases are TGTGCCAGCAGCGTATCAGGGCTTGGTAATGAAAAACTGTTTTTT. Protein sequence: CASSVSGLGNEKLFF.